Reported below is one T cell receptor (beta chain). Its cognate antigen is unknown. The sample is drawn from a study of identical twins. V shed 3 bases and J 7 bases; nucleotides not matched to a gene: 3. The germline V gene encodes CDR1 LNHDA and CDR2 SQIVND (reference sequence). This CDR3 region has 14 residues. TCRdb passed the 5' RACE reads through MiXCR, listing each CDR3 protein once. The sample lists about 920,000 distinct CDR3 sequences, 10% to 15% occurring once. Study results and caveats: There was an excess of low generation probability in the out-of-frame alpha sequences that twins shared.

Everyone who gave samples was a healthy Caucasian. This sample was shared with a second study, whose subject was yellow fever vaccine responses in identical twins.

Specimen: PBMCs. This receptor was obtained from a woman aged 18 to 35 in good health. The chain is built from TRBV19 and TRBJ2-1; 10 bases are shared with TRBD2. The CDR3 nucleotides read TGTGCCAGTAGTATCCTAGCGGGAGAAAATGAGCAGTTCTTC. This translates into CASSILAGENEQFF. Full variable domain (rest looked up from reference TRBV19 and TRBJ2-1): DGGITQSPKYLFRKEGQNVTLSCEQNLNHDAMYWYRQDPGQGLRLIYYSQIVNDFQKGDIAEGYSVSREKKESFPLTVTSAQKNPTAFYLCASSILAGENEQFFGPGTRLTVL.